The 30 T cell receptor beta chains presented below share a single source sample, sequenced in a study of graft-versus-host responses after intestinal transplantation. The antigens of these receptors remain unknown. The table came from immunoSEQ multiplex PCR; TCRdb's copy has only in-frame clones and leaves some out. The data hold 100,000 to 120,000 clones, with 93% observed a single time. The sample consisted of unstimulated CD8+ T cells sorted from spleen or lymph node cells, taken before intestinal transplant. The receptor source for this set is a human donor who received an intestinal transplant.

V is TRBV5-4 and J is TRBJ2-7; tentatively, D is TRBD1 or TRBD2 (5 bases each). In germline, CDR1 is SGHNT, CDR2 YYREEE (reference sequence). V shed 0 bases and J shed 4 bases, with 11 bases lying between them. The CDR3 runs to 14 residues. CDR3 sequence reads: CASSLEPEGYEQYF. CDR3 nucleotide sequence: TGTGCCAGCAGCTTGGAACCCGAGGGGTACGAGCAGTACTTC.

The chain uses TRBV6-1 and TRBJ1-5; 8 nucleotides line up with TRBD1. Trimming removed 3 bases from V and 6 bases from J; junction bases left unmatched: 10. This CDR3 region has 16 residues. Germline V CDR1 and CDR2: MNHNS, SASEGT. The CDR3 is CASSDWTGPGSQPQHF. In nucleotides, the CDR3 is TGTGCCAGCAGTGACTGGACAGGGCCCGGCAGTCAGCCCCAGCATTTT.

This chain uses TRBV13 with TRBJ2-7; perhaps TRBD1 as D (6 bases). This CDR3 is built from 14 residues. From germline, CDR1 is PRHDT and CDR2 FYEKMQ (reference sequence). V lost 1 base and J 6 bases, leaving 13 bases between the germline ends. CDR3 sequence (DNA): TGTGCCAGCAGCTTAGCAGGGGCGCGACCCGAGCAGTACTTC. Its protein is CASSLAGARPEQYF.

CDR3 sequence reads: CASRSGTGQNNEQFF. CDR3 DNA sequence: TGTGCCAGCAGGTCCGGGACAGGGCAAAACAATGAGCAGTTCTTC. The chain recombines TRBV27 with TRBJ2-1, with 9 bases matching TRBD1. V lost 6 bases and J lost 5; bases outside the gene matches: 8. The CDR3 is made up of 15 amino acids. CDR1 is MNHEY, CDR2 SMNVEV, per germline (reference sequence).

The chain links TRBV6-5 to TRBJ1-1, with D unclear. V lost 10 bases to trimming and J lost 7 bases, with 22 bases between them. CDR3 length: 14 residues. Germline V gene sequence: CDR1 MNHEY, CDR2 SVGAGI. CDR3 region: CATLRDEGGFEAFF. CDR3 nucleotide sequence: TGTGCCACCCTGAGGGATGAGGGAGGCTTTGAAGCTTTCTTT.

The chain joins TRBV5-4 to TRBJ2-1; D not resolved. This CDR3 comprises 14 residues. V was clipped by 2 bases and J by 6 bases, with 12 bases between them. Germline CDR1 SGHNT, CDR2 YYREEE (reference sequence). CDR3 DNA sequence: TGTGCCAGCAGCTTTTCGCCGACTCTCAATGAGCAGTTCTTC. Translated, it gives CASSFSPTLNEQFF.

The V gene is TRBV7-3, the J gene TRBJ2-1; tentatively, D is TRBD1 or TRBD2 (5 bases each). Germline-derived CDR1 and CDR2 are SGHTA and FQGTGA. This CDR3 is built from 16 residues. Trimming left V 6 bases short and J 1 base short, with 16 bases between. The CDR3 DNA is TGTGCCAGCAGTCTTTCTTGGGGCGGGTCCTACAATGAGCAGTTCTTC. Its translation is CASSLSWGGSYNEQFF.

The chain links TRBV10-2 to TRBJ2-7, with D perhaps matching TRBD1 (6 bases). The CDR3 contains 12 residues. Germline V gives CDR1 WSHSY, CDR2 SAAADI. V lost 6 bases and J lost 2, with 8 bases in between. CDR3 residues: CASSEGAYEQYF. In DNA, the CDR3 is TGCGCCAGCAGCGAGGGGGCCTACGAGCAGTACTTC.

This chain joins TRBV6-1 and TRBJ2-2; D is tentatively TRBD1 or TRBD2 (5 bases each). Germline loops: CDR1 MNHNS, CDR2 SASEGT. Trimming stripped 1 base from V and 2 bases from J, with 17 bases between. The CDR3 contains 18 residues. CDR3 protein: CASSEVNILGGNTGELFF. The CDR3 coding sequence is TGTGCCAGCAGTGAAGTTAATATTCTTGGGGGAAACACCGGGGAGCTGTTTTTT.

This clone has a single count. This rearrangement joins TRBV19 to TRBJ2-7, with 14 bases lining up with TRBD2. With 4 bases clipped from V and 3 bases from J, the junction kept 2 bases outside the gene matches. This CDR3 region has 15 residues. Germline loops: CDR1 LNHDA, CDR2 SQIVND (reference sequence). The CDR3 nucleotides are TGTGCCAGTAGTACTGGGACTAGCGGGAGCTACGAGCAGTACTTC. Encoded protein: CASSTGTSGSYEQYF.

The rearrangement links TRBV19 to TRBJ2-1, with D maybe TRBD1 (6 bases). This CDR3 spans 11 amino acids. The germline V gene encodes CDR1 LNHDA and CDR2 SQIVND (reference sequence). V lost 8 bases and J 9 bases, leaving 11 bases between the germline ends. CDR3 protein: CASEQGGEQFF. Written as DNA, the CDR3 is TGTGCCAGTGAACAAGGGGGTGAGCAGTTCTTC. The full variable domain, in which reference TRBV19 and TRBJ2-1 provide the parts outside the CDR3, is DGGITQSPKYLFRKEGQNVTLSCEQNLNHDAMYWYRQDPGQGLRLIYYSQIVNDFQKGDIAEGYSVSREKKESFPLTVTSAQKNPTAFYLCASEQGGEQFFGPGTRLTVL.

The chain carries TRBV30 and TRBJ2-7; tentative D call: TRBD2 (5 bases). V was pared by 5 bases and J by 0 bases, with 14 bases between. Germline V lookup: CDR1 GTSNPN, CDR2 SVGIG (reference sequence). CDR3 length: 14 amino acids. The CDR3 reads CAWAGPEGSYEQYF. For the CDR3, the DNA is TGTGCCTGGGCGGGTCCAGAGGGCTCCTACGAGCAGTACTTC.

V and J are TRBV28 and TRBJ2-7; 12 nucleotides agree with TRBD2. Germline V CDR1 and CDR2: MDHEN, SYDVKM. With 2 bases clipped from V and 5 bases from J, the junction kept 10 bases outside the gene matches. This CDR3 comprises 17 residues. This chain's CDR3 is CASSLRLAGVRRHEQYF. The CDR3 DNA is TGTGCCAGCAGTTTAAGACTAGCGGGAGTCCGACGTCACGAGCAGTACTTC.

This chain connects TRBV29-1 to TRBJ2-7; 10 nucleotides line up with TRBD2. Germline V gives CDR1 SQVTM, CDR2 ANQGSEA. CDR3 length: 15 amino acids. J was trimmed by 3 bases and V by 1 base; bases with no gene match: 6. In nucleotides, the CDR3 is TGCAGCGTTGAAGCTGCAGCGGGAGGGGACTACGAGCAGTACTTC. Its protein product is CSVEAAAGGDYEQYF.

V and J are TRBV9 and TRBJ2-2, with D tentatively TRBD1 or TRBD2 (5 bases each). Germline CDR1 and CDR2: SGDLS and YYNGEE. V lost 2 bases and J lost 0, with 11 bases in between. The CDR3 has 16 amino acids. This chain's CDR3 is CASSVRDVTNTGELFF. The CDR3 DNA is TGTGCCAGCAGCGTCCGGGACGTAACGAACACCGGGGAGCTGTTTTTT.

The rearrangement links TRBV5-8 to TRBJ2-1, with 11 bases identical to TRBD1. Germline trimming cut 4 bases from V and 8 bases from J; bases unmatched to any gene: 5. The CDR3 runs 14 residues. Germline V gene data show CDR1 as SGHTS and CDR2 as YDEGEE. For the CDR3, the DNA is TGTGCCAGCAGCACGGGACAGGGGGTCCATGAGCAGTTCTTC. This gives the protein CASSTGQGVHEQFF.

V and J are TRBV19 and TRBJ2-7; no clear D gene. The V end lost 6 bases, the J end lost 3 bases, and 6 bases lay between the germline ends. Germline assignment: CDR1 LNHDA and CDR2 SQIVND (reference sequence). This CDR3 comprises 11 residues. The CDR3 loop reads CASRGIYEQYF. For the CDR3, the DNA is TGTGCCAGTAGAGGGATCTACGAGCAGTACTTC.

This chain links TRBV29-1 with TRBJ1-2; D remains ambiguous. The germline CDR1 and CDR2 sequences are SQVTM and ANQGSEA. The CDR3 covers 12 residues. With 6 bases removed from V and 2 bases from J, the gap between germline ends came to 10 bases. CDR3 sequence reads: CSVDEGNYGYTF. In DNA form, the CDR3 reads TGCAGCGTCGACGAAGGAAACTATGGCTACACCTTC. The full variable domain, in which reference TRBV29-1 and TRBJ1-2 provide the parts outside the CDR3, is SAVISQKPSRDICQRGTSLTIQCQVDSQVTMMFWYRQQPGQSLTLIATANQGSEATYESGFVIDKFPISRPNLTFSTLTVSNMSPEDSSIYLCSVDEGNYGYTFGSGTRLTVV.

The V and J genes are TRBV27 and TRBJ2-7; TRBD1 matches at 7 bases. CDR3 length: 14 amino acids. The J segment lost 7 bases and the V segment lost 4 bases, leaving 10 bases of the junction unmatched. Germline V gene sequence: CDR1 MNHEY, CDR2 SMNVEV (reference sequence). The CDR3 loop is CASSSLETRGEQYF. For the CDR3, the DNA is TGTGCCAGCAGTTCCCTAGAAACCAGGGGGGAGCAGTACTTC.

The J gene is TRBJ2-7, the V gene TRBV5-6; the D gene is possibly TRBD2 (6 bases). V was shortened by 0 bases and J by 5 bases, with 18 bases between the two germline ends. CDR3 length equals 16 residues. Germline CDR1 SGHDT, CDR2 YYEEEE. The CDR3 sequence is CASSLALNPGLNEQYF. The CDR3 coding sequence is TGTGCCAGCAGCTTGGCCCTGAATCCGGGACTCAACGAGCAGTACTTC.

V is TRBV9 and J is TRBJ2-4, with no clear D. CDR1 SGDLS and CDR2 YYNGEE come from the germline V gene. Trimming removed 0 bases at V and 8 bases at J, with 15 bases between. The CDR3 length is 15 residues. Here the CDR3 reads CASSVEMGIGDIQYF. In nucleotides, the CDR3 is TGTGCCAGCAGCGTAGAAATGGGCATAGGAGACATTCAGTACTTC.

As DNA, the CDR3 is TGTGCCAGCAGCCCGCCGGACGGAAACTCTGGAAACACCATATATTTT. It yields the protein CASSPPDGNSGNTIYF. The chain links TRBV9 to TRBJ1-3; D unclear. The CDR3 runs to 16 residues. CDR1 SGDLS and CDR2 YYNGEE come from the germline V gene. V lost 4 bases and J lost 0, with 14 bases in between.

V gene TRBV11-2 combines with J gene TRBJ2-3; TRBD1 agrees at 7 bases. V lost 1 base, J lost 6 bases, and 10 bases stayed unmatched. The V gene's germline CDR1 is SGHAT and CDR2 FQNNGV. CDR3 size: 16 residues. The CDR3 nucleotides are TGTGCCAGCAGCTTAGCAAAACAGGGGTCGTGGGATACGCAGTATTTT. Its translation is CASSLAKQGSWDTQYF.

The table lists this clone with a count of one. The V call is TRBV7-9, the J call TRBJ1-2, with D possibly being TRBD1 (5 bases). Germline V CDR1 and CDR2: SEHNR, FQNEAQ (reference sequence). V lost 5 bases and J lost 11, with 30 bases in between. The CDR3 has 17 amino acids. CDR3 bases: TGTGCCAGCAGCCACCTCCTCCCAGTGCAGGGACGGTGGATTTACACCTTC. It codes for CASSHLLPVQGRWIYTF.

This rearrangement joins TRBV10-3 to TRBJ1-1, with D uncertain. The V gene lost 2 bases and the J gene lost 1 base, with 14 bases spanning the gap. CDR1 ENHRY and CDR2 SYGVKD come from the germline V gene. The CDR3 runs 16 residues. CDR3 amino acids: CAISERSPWWNTEAFF. The CDR3, as DNA: TGTGCCATCAGTGAGCGTTCCCCTTGGTGGAACACTGAAGCTTTCTTT.

V and J are TRBV10-3 and TRBJ2-1; 10 bases are a match to TRBD2. The ends lost 2 bases at V and 2 bases at J; junction bases unmatched: 0. Germline assignment: CDR1 ENHRY and CDR2 SYGVKD. The CDR3 extends over 15 amino acids. CDR3: CAISEGLAAYNEQFF. In nucleotides, the CDR3 is TGTGCCATCAGTGAGGGACTAGCGGCCTACAATGAGCAGTTCTTC.

This chain uses TRBV7-9 with TRBJ2-1; no definite D call. V lost 1 base, J lost 6 bases, and 4 bases lay in between. Germline CDR1 SEHNR, CDR2 FQNEAQ (reference sequence). This CDR3 contains 12 residues. CDR3 nucleotide sequence: TGTGCCAGCAGCTTAGTAGCCAATGAGCAGTTCTTC. Protein sequence: CASSLVANEQFF.

The chain has TRBV9 and TRBJ2-1; D is undetermined. This CDR3 has 12 residues. Germline-derived CDR1 and CDR2 are SGDLS and YYNGEE. Trimming stripped 4 bases from V and 4 bases from J, with 6 bases between. CDR3 loop: CASSRQYNEQFF. For the CDR3, the DNA is TGTGCCAGCAGCCGCCAGTACAATGAGCAGTTCTTC.

The V gene is TRBV7-9, the J gene TRBJ2-5; D is perhaps TRBD1 or TRBD2 (5 bases each). The CDR3 spans 15 residues. V was cut by 4 bases and J by 4 bases, with 16 bases left in between. Per the germline V gene, CDR1 is SEHNR and CDR2 is FQNEAQ (reference sequence). CDR3 in amino acids: CASSWSGTEGETQYF. The DNA of the CDR3 is TGTGCCAGCAGCTGGTCCGGGACCGAAGGAGAGACCCAGTACTTC.

J is TRBJ2-1 and V is TRBV5-6, with 8 bases that match TRBD1. In germline, CDR1 is SGHDT, CDR2 YYEEEE. CDR3 length: 14 amino acids. After removal of 4 bases from V and 4 bases from J, the junction contained 4 bases not matched to a gene. The DNA of the CDR3 is TGTGCCAGCAGCCAATGGACAGGGTACAATGAGCAGTTCTTC. Translated: CASSQWTGYNEQFF.